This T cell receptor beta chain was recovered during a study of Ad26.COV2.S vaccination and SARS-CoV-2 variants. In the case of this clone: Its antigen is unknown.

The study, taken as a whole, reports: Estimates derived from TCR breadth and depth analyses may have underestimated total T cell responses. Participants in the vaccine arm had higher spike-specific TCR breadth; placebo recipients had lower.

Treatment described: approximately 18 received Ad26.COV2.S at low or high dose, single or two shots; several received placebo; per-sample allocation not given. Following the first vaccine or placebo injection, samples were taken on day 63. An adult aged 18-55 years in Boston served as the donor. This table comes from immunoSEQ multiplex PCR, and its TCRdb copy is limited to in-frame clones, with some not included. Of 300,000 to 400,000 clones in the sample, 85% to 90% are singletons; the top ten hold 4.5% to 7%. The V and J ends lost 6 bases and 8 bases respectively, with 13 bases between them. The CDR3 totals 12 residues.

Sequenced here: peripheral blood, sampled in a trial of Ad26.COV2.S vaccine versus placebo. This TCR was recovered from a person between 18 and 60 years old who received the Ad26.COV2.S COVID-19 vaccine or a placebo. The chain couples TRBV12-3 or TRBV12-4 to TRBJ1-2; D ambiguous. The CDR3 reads CASRGRPGGYTF. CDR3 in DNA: TGTGCCAGCAGGGGCAGGCCTGGCGGCTACACCTTC.